The 29 T cell receptor beta chains reported below all come from one sample, sequenced in a study of regulatory T cells in long-lasting Graves disease (dated by TCRdb to about 2021). The sample's time point label is to be understood as: newly diagnosed GD, antithyroid drugs for less than 3 months. For both TCR sequencing and RNA sequencing, RNA was extracted from PBMCs using TRIzol. Library preparation used multiplex PCR. Sequenced using an Illumina HiSeq 4000. TCR beta libraries were built with iRepertoire HTBI primers and Arm-PCR amplification of CDR3 regions. TCRdb applied fastp at Q25 and MiXCR to the public reads, then kept only in-frame beta chains. Under each unique CDR3 protein, matching rows form one entry showing the most common genes and DNA. Present in this sample are hundreds of thousands of distinct CDR3 sequences, about a sixth of which were seen just once. The ten most abundant clones make up about 32% of the sample.

The same data also contributed to another study, on T cells in Graves' hyperthyroidism and ophthalmopathy.

The source material was peripheral blood mononuclear cells (PBMCs), sampled at new diagnosis, from a patient treated with antithyroid drugs. The origin of the receptors is a middle-aged man with Graves disease. Donor details come from another sample of the same person, matched by shared clones.

This clonotype came up many times. This chain uses TRBV12-3 or TRBV12-4 with TRBJ1-2, with no clear D. V gave up 1 base and J gave up 2 bases, with 8 bases separating them. CDR3 length equals 14 residues. The CDR3 spells CASSLGRANYGYTF. The DNA of the CDR3 is TGTGCCAGCAGTTTAGGCCGCGCAAACTATGGCTACACCTTC.

This clonotype was seen at least ten times. J is TRBJ1-6 and V is TRBV11-2, with D hard to call. Looked up from germline, CDR1 is SGHAT and CDR2 is FQNNGV. Deletions cut 0 bases from V and 18 bases from J, with 15 bases between. This CDR3 spans 13 amino acids. CDR3 residues: CASSLDLTARNHF. The CDR3, as DNA: TGTGCCAGCAGCTTAGATTTGACGGCGCGGAACCACTTT.

The chain links TRBV12-5 to TRBJ2-1; D possibly matches TRBD1 or TRBD2 (6 bases each). The V end was cut by 2 bases, the J end by 4 bases, with 12 bases between. The CDR3 is made up of 15 amino acids. The V gene's germline CDR1 is LGHNT and CDR2 FRNRAP. DNA of the CDR3: TGTGCTAGTGGTTTGAACCCGGGGGCGTACAATGAGCAGTTCTTC. It is translated as CASGLNPGAYNEQFF.

This clonotype was detected many times. The rearrangement joins TRBV9 to TRBJ1-1; D unclear. The V gene lost 0 bases and the J gene lost 2 bases, with 8 bases spanning the gap. This CDR3 contains 14 residues. Germline CDR1 and CDR2: SGDLS and YYNGEE. CDR3 in amino acids: CASSVVGGNTEAFF. The CDR3 DNA reads as TGTGCCAGCAGCGTAGTAGGCGGAAACACTGAAGCTTTCTTT.

The CDR3 DNA sequence: TGCGCCAGCAGCGTCGGCCAGGGCTCTAACTATGGCTACACCTTC. The encoded protein is CASSVGQGSNYGYTF. This chain joins TRBV5-1 and TRBJ1-2, with a possible D match to TRBD1 (5 bases). CDR1 SGHRS and CDR2 YFSETQ come from the germline V gene. Trimming stripped 4 bases from V and 0 bases from J, with 13 bases between. This CDR3 spans 15 amino acids.

Ten or more counts support this clonotype. The chain uses TRBV24-1 and TRBJ2-7, with D perhaps TRBD1 (6 bases). The CDR3 spans 14 residues. The V end was cut by 6 bases, the J end by 3 bases, with 14 bases between. Germline V gives CDR1 KGHDR, CDR2 SFDVKD. The CDR3 loop is CATSPSGDLYEQYF. In DNA, the CDR3 is TGTGCCACCAGTCCTTCAGGGGATCTCTACGAGCAGTACTTC.

This chain joins TRBV5-1 and TRBJ2-5; 9 bases are shared with TRBD1. From germline, CDR1 is SGHRS and CDR2 YFSETQ. The CDR3 runs to 15 residues. The ends lost 3 bases at V and 5 bases at J; junction bases unmatched: 8. CDR3 in amino acids: CASSSGTGMIETQYF. The DNA for the CDR3 is TGCGCCAGCAGCTCCGGGACAGGGATGATCGAGACCCAGTACTTC.

This clonotype occurred many times. V usage is TRBV28 and J usage is TRBJ2-5, with 13 nucleotides matching TRBD2. V lost 5 bases to trimming and J lost 4 bases; unmatched junction nucleotides: 4. The CDR3 extends over 15 amino acids. Germline CDR1 and CDR2: MDHEN and SYDVKM. CDR3 coding DNA: TGTGCCAGCAGTACCCGGACTAGCGGGGGAGAGACCCAGTACTTC. This translates into CASSTRTSGGETQYF.

The sample holds a few counts of this clonotype. The rearrangement uses TRBV3-1 and TRBJ2-2, with TRBD2 matching over 7 bases. Trimming cost V 4 bases and J 6 bases; bases outside gene matches: 5. Looked up from germline, CDR1 is LGHDT and CDR2 is YNNKEL (reference sequence). This CDR3 has 14 amino acids. The DNA of the CDR3 is TGTGCCAGCAGCCTCCGGGGAGGGCCCGGGGAGCTGTTTTTT. The encoded protein is CASSLRGGPGELFF.

This clonotype showed up just a few times. J is TRBJ1-3 and V is TRBV9; D is perhaps TRBD1 (5 bases). Germline V gives CDR1 SGDLS, CDR2 YYNGEE. The CDR3 length is 17 residues. The V end lost 3 bases, the J end lost 3 bases, and 19 bases lay between the germline ends. The CDR3 coding sequence is TGTGCCAGCAGCGCCCTCCGCCTGGGGCTTTATGGAAACACCATATATTTT. It yields the protein CASSALRLGLYGNTIYF.

The chain joins TRBV7-9 to TRBJ2-3, with D possibly matching TRBD2 (6 bases). The CDR3 spans 15 residues. With 6 bases removed from V and 3 bases from J, the gap between germline ends came to 16 bases. CDR1 and CDR2 from the germline V gene are SEHNR and FQNEAQ (reference sequence). In DNA form, the CDR3 reads TGTGCCAGCAGAGGCGAGGAGGGAGTGACAGATACGCAGTATTTT. It specifies CASRGEEGVTDTQYF.

This clonotype was picked up many times. The chain employs TRBV28 and TRBJ2-1; 11 positions agree with TRBD2. The V gene's germline CDR1 is MDHEN and CDR2 SYDVKM. Trimming took 5 bases from V and 6 from J; bases not matched to a gene: 6. This CDR3 has 15 amino acids. The CDR3 sequence: CASSKIAGGLNEQFF. The CDR3 region has the DNA TGTGCCAGCAGTAAAATAGCGGGGGGGCTCAATGAGCAGTTCTTC. Looking up the rest from reference TRBV28 and TRBJ2-1 gives the full variable domain: DVKVTQSSRYLVKRTGEKVFLECVQDMDHENMFWYRQDPGLGLRLIYFSYDVKMKEKGDIPEGYSVSREKKERFSLILESASTNQTSMYLCASSKIAGGLNEQFFGPGTRLTVL.

This clonotype showed up many times. The CDR3 bases are TGTGCCAGCAGTGACGGACAGGGCTCCTATAATTCACCCCTCCACTTT. Translating gives CASSDGQGSYNSPLHF. The genes are TRBV9 and TRBJ1-6, with TRBD1 matching over 8 bases. The CDR3 contains 16 residues. V was clipped by 5 bases and J by 0 bases; unmatched bases: 4. In germline, CDR1 is SGDLS, CDR2 YYNGEE.

This clonotype was seen more than once but under ten times. V usage is TRBV24-1 and J usage is TRBJ1-3; D gene ambiguous. Germline V gene lookup returns CDR1 KGHDR and CDR2 SFDVKD. V lost 4 bases and J 7 bases, leaving 10 bases between the germline ends. The CDR3 runs 13 residues. CDR3: CATSDAHRNTIYF. The CDR3 DNA follows: TGTGCCACCAGTGACGCCCATAGGAACACCATATATTTT.

DNA for the CDR3: TGCGCCAGCAGTGAGTCGGGACGGGTGACTAACACTGAAGCTTTCTTT. Protein sequence: CASSESGRVTNTEAFF. The V and J genes are TRBV10-1 and TRBJ1-1, with D perhaps TRBD1 (5 bases). CDR1 and CDR2 (germline): WNHNN, SYGVQD (reference sequence). The CDR3 consists of 16 residues. Trimming left V 0 bases short and J 2 bases short, with 13 bases between.

This clonotype was picked up many times. The genes are TRBV18 and TRBJ2-7, with D tentatively TRBD1 (6 bases). Germline V gene sequence: CDR1 KGHSH, CDR2 LQKENI. V was cut by 0 bases and J by 2 bases, with 11 bases left in between. The CDR3 contains 15 residues. The CDR3 sequence: CASSPPTGLAYEQYF. The CDR3 coding sequence is TGTGCCAGCTCACCACCGACAGGACTCGCCTACGAGCAGTACTTC.

The V gene is TRBV5-1, the J gene TRBJ2-1; D possibly corresponds to TRBD1 (6 bases). This CDR3 spans 14 amino acids. V shed 0 bases and J shed 12 bases, with 16 bases lying between them. Germline CDR1 is SGHRS and CDR2 is YFSETQ. The DNA for the CDR3 is TGCGCCAGCAGCTTGGTGACCAGGGGTGATGGGCAGTTCTTC. This encodes CASSLVTRGDGQFF.

This clonotype came up many times. The chain couples TRBV28 to TRBJ2-7; 9 bases match TRBD1. J gave up 2 bases and V 6 bases, and 8 bases lay outside the gene matches. CDR1 MDHEN and CDR2 SYDVKM come from the germline V gene. The CDR3 extends over 15 amino acids. The DNA of the CDR3 is TGTGCCAGCAGGCAAGGGGGACAGGGAGCCTACGAGCAGTACTTC. This gives the protein CASRQGGQGAYEQYF.

The V and J genes are TRBV15 and TRBJ1-6, with D unresolved. The germline CDR1 and CDR2 sequences are LNHNV and YYDKDF (reference sequence). The V and J ends lost 2 bases and 3 bases respectively, with 5 bases between them. The CDR3 extends over 14 amino acids. CDR3 protein: CATSRQDYNSPLHF. The DNA of the CDR3 is TGTGCCACCAGCAGACAGGACTATAATTCACCCCTCCACTTT.

In this sample, this clonotype turned up many times. This rearrangement joins TRBV29-1 to TRBJ2-1; perhaps D is TRBD1 or TRBD2 (5 bases each). This CDR3 is built from 13 residues. The V gene lost 5 bases and the J gene lost 2 bases, with 10 bases spanning the gap. The germline gives CDR1 SQVTM, CDR2 ANQGSEA. CDR3 sequence reads: CSVSWGPYNEQFF. CDR3 nucleotide sequence: TGCAGCGTTAGCTGGGGACCCTACAATGAGCAGTTCTTC.

The rearrangement uses TRBV12-3 or TRBV12-4 and TRBJ2-1, with D possibly being TRBD2 (6 bases). The V gene lost 6 bases and the J gene lost 8 bases, with 11 bases spanning the gap. CDR3 length: 12 amino acids. The CDR3 coding sequence is TGTGCCAGCAGCCGGGGGAGCGATGAGCAGTTCTTC. Translated, it gives CASSRGSDEQFF.

This clonotype has at least ten counts. V usage is TRBV30 and J usage is TRBJ1-6; a weak D match, TRBD1 (6 bases). Germline V gene lookup returns CDR1 GTSNPN and CDR2 SVGIG (reference sequence). Trimming took 5 bases from V and 3 from J, leaving 14 bases between them. This CDR3 spans 15 amino acids. The CDR3 is CAWDLRDIYNSPLHF. DNA for the CDR3: TGTGCCTGGGATCTCCGGGACATCTATAATTCACCCCTCCACTTT.

A few counts support this clonotype. The chain recombines TRBV7-2 with TRBJ2-7; a weak D match, TRBD2 (6 bases). Per the germline V gene, CDR1 is SGHTA and CDR2 is FQGNSA. The CDR3 totals 13 residues. Trimming took off 5 bases at V and 4 bases at J, with 12 bases between the two ends. This CDR3 is CASSARLGYEQYF. CDR3 in DNA: TGTGCCAGCAGCGCACGACTAGGATACGAGCAGTACTTC.

Only a few counts were recorded for this clonotype. This rearrangement joins TRBV4-2 to TRBJ2-7; 9 bases align to TRBD1. Germline loops: CDR1 LGHNA, CDR2 YNFKEQ. This CDR3 comprises 15 residues. J gave up 7 bases and V 0 bases, and 7 bases lay outside the gene matches. CDR3 protein: CASSQDLTGGREQYF. The CDR3 nucleotides read TGTGCCAGCAGCCAAGACCTTACAGGGGGCAGGGAGCAGTACTTC.

Only a few counts were recorded for this clonotype. A read error may account for a junction end that differs from germline. The CDR3 region is CASGLGSGGASRSYNEQFF. In nucleotides, the CDR3 is TGTGCCAGCGGTTTAGGTAGCGGGGGGGCGTCGAGGTCCTACAATGAGCAGTTCTTC. The chain employs TRBV27 and TRBJ2-1; 11 bases are a match to TRBD2. The CDR3 has 19 amino acids. Germline-derived CDR1 and CDR2 are MNHEY and SMNVEV (reference sequence).

This clonotype was recorded at least ten times. The chain uses TRBV2 and TRBJ1-1; D ambiguous. Germline CDR1 and CDR2: SNHLY and FYNNEI. The CDR3 extends over 17 amino acids. With 3 bases removed from V and 10 bases from J, the gap between germline ends came to 27 bases. For the CDR3, the DNA is TGTGCCAGCAGTGAGGGTCCATCGCGGGTTAGGGATGTAGCAGCTTTCTTT. This gives the protein CASSEGPSRVRDVAAFF. Variable domain in full (rest from reference TRBV2 and TRBJ1-1): EPEVTQTPSHQVTQMGQEVILRCVPISNHLYFYWYRQILGQKVEFLVSFYNNEISEKSEIFDDQFSVERPDGSNFTLKIRSTKLEDSAMYFCASSEGPSRVRDVAAFFGQGTRLTVV.

V is TRBV2 and J is TRBJ1-3; TRBD1 might be the D (5 bases). Germline lookup yields CDR1 SNHLY and CDR2 FYNNEI. This CDR3 comprises 13 residues. Deletions cut 3 bases from V and 5 bases from J, with 8 bases between. CDR3 loop: CASSDKGRNTIYF. CDR3 DNA: TGTGCCAGCAGTGATAAGGGGAGAAACACCATATATTTT.

This clonotype came up many times. The chain recombines TRBV20-1 with TRBJ2-7, with D possibly TRBD1 on 5 matching bases. Trimming pared 3 bases from V and 3 bases from J, leaving 15 bases between. Per the germline V gene, CDR1 is DFQATT and CDR2 is SNEGSKA (reference sequence). The CDR3 has 14 residues. The CDR3 nucleotides read TGCAGTGCTAGGGAACGACAGACGAACTACGAGCAGTACTTC. Translating gives CSARERQTNYEQYF.

This clonotype was counted ten times or more. The gene calls are TRBV18 and TRBJ2-3, with 7 bases aligning to TRBD1. CDR3 length: 15 residues. The germline V gene encodes CDR1 KGHSH and CDR2 LQKENI. The J segment lost 0 bases and the V segment lost 3 bases, leaving 3 bases of the junction unmatched. CDR3 coding DNA: TGTGCCAGCTCACCCAGGGGGAGAAGCACAGATACGCAGTATTTT. This encodes CASSPRGRSTDTQYF.